Below are 28 T cell receptor beta chains sequenced from a single sample in a study of blood T cell repertoires in COVID-19. Clones were read by immunoSEQ multiplex PCR, and TCRdb kept only the in-frame ones, dropping some. Of nearly 50,000 clones listed, 86% are singletons. The specimen was peripheral blood. These receptors all stem from a woman of 80 years or more with COVID-19, enrolled during active disease.

The chain uses TRBV7-2 and TRBJ2-1, with TRBD2 as a possible D gene (6 bases). This CDR3 region has 15 residues. The germline V gene encodes CDR1 SGHTA and CDR2 FQGNSA. Trimming cost V 3 bases and J 0 bases, with 9 bases left between them. The CDR3 bases are TGTGCCAGCAGCTTTGGGAGGAGCTCCTACAATGAGCAGTTCTTC. Encoded protein: CASSFGRSSYNEQFF.

The gene calls are TRBV5-1 and TRBJ1-1; 8 positions agree with TRBD1. The CDR3 contains 11 residues. V was clipped by 4 bases and J by 10 bases; unmatched bases: 3. Germline CDR1 SGHRS, CDR2 YFSETQ. CDR3: CASSLGQVAFF. The CDR3 DNA sequence: TGCGCCAGCAGCCTGGGACAGGTAGCTTTCTTT.

The CDR3 region is CASSYSAGELFF. In DNA form, the CDR3 reads TGTGCCAGCAGTTATTCTGCCGGGGAGCTGTTTTTT. This rearrangement joins TRBV6-6 to TRBJ2-2; unclear D gene. V lost 3 bases, J lost 6 bases, and 5 bases lay in between. The CDR3 spans 12 residues. Looked up from germline, CDR1 is MNHNY and CDR2 is SVGAGI (reference sequence).

This clone was picked up a small number of times. The sample contains more than one DNA sequence encoding this CDR3. This rearrangement joins TRBV10-2 to TRBJ1-5, with 7 bases aligning to TRBD1. This CDR3 region has 14 residues. The V segment lost 6 bases and the J segment 2 bases; nucleotides outside the gene matches: 4. The V gene's germline CDR1 is WSHSY and CDR2 SAAADI. CDR3 protein: CASRKGQGNQPQHF. CDR3 nucleotide sequence: TGCGCCAGCAGGAAAGGACAGGGCAATCAGCCCCAGCATTTT.

The CDR3 here is CSVESRRVTEAFF. The CDR3 nucleotides are TGCAGCGTTGAGAGTCGCAGGGTCACTGAAGCTTTCTTT. The V and J genes are TRBV29-1 and TRBJ1-1, with a weak D call TRBD1 (5 bases). Trimming pared 3 bases from V and 4 bases from J, leaving 12 bases between. This CDR3 is 13 amino acids long. The germline V gene encodes CDR1 SQVTM and CDR2 ANQGSEA.

This rearrangement joins TRBV18 to TRBJ2-7, with D maybe TRBD2 (5 bases). Deletions cut 2 bases from V and 5 bases from J, with 16 bases between. This CDR3 is built from 15 residues. CDR1 is KGHSH and CDR2 is LQKENI in the germline V gene. The CDR3 DNA reads TGTGCCAGCTCACCAATTACTGCTTACGGGAACGAGCAGTACTTC. Residues: CASSPITAYGNEQYF.

The chain has TRBV6-2 or TRBV6-3 and TRBJ2-1; 9 bases line up with TRBD2. Germline V gives CDR1 MNHEY, CDR2 SVGEGT. This CDR3 is 15 amino acids long. The ends lost 5 bases at V and 4 bases at J; junction bases unmatched: 6. The CDR3 loop is CASSRTSGHYNEQFF. CDR3 in DNA: TGTGCCAGCAGTCGCACTAGCGGGCATTACAATGAGCAGTTCTTC.

Only a few counts were recorded for this clone. The gene calls are TRBV6-5 and TRBJ1-1; TRBD1 is a possible D gene (6 bases). This CDR3 is 16 amino acids long. V lost 4 bases and J 1 base, leaving 16 bases between the germline ends. Germline V lookup: CDR1 MNHEY, CDR2 SVGAGI. CDR3 bases: TGTGCCAGCAGTTCGACCCAAAGGGGGACGAACACTGAAGCTTTCTTT. The encoded protein is CASSSTQRGTNTEAFF.

The J gene is TRBJ2-3, the V gene TRBV11-2; the D gene is possibly TRBD2 (5 bases). V was pared by 8 bases and J by 1 base, with 22 bases between. The germline V gene has CDR1 SGHAT and CDR2 FQNNGV. CDR3 length: 17 residues. CDR3 in DNA: TGTGCCAGCGCCGTAACTACTAGGTCGCGGGGCACAGATACGCAGTATTTT. Translation gives CASAVTTRSRGTDTQYF.

The chain uses TRBV7-2 and TRBJ1-5; D unclear. The CDR3 runs to 12 residues. The V and J ends lost 4 bases and 3 bases respectively, with 4 bases between them. The germline V gene has CDR1 SGHTA and CDR2 FQGNSA. The CDR3 nucleotides read TGTGCCAGCAGCTGGCACAATCAGCCCCAGCATTTT. Translation gives CASSWHNQPQHF.

This clone was recorded a few times. The J gene is TRBJ2-7, the V gene TRBV4-1; the match to TRBD2 covers 8 bases. Germline V lookup: CDR1 MGHRA, CDR2 YSYEKL. The CDR3 contains 14 residues. V shed 0 bases, J shed 2 bases, and the junction held 0 bases outside the gene matches. The DNA for the CDR3 is TGCGCCAGCAGCCAAGATAGCGGGGCCTACGAGCAGTACTTC. Encoded protein: CASSQDSGAYEQYF.

The rearrangement uses TRBV6-6 and TRBJ2-7, with TRBD2 matching 10 bases. J was trimmed by 3 bases and V by 6 bases; bases with no gene match: 8. The CDR3 consists of 15 residues. Germline assignment: CDR1 MNHNY and CDR2 SVGAGI (reference sequence). The CDR3 region has the DNA TGTGCCAGCAGATCAACTTCTAGCGGGAGCTACGAGCAGTACTTC. Its protein is CASRSTSSGSYEQYF.

In this sample, this clone turned up once. V and J are TRBV10-3 and TRBJ2-7; TRBD1 aligns across 10 bases. The junction had 12 bases not matched to a gene; V was cut back by 11 bases and J by 2 bases. Per the germline V gene, CDR1 is ENHRY and CDR2 is SYGVKD. The CDR3 runs to 15 residues. The CDR3 bases are TGTGCCTCCCGGGACAGGGGCCGGGAGACCTACGAGCAGTACTTC. Its translation: CASRDRGRETYEQYF.

The V and J genes are TRBV10-2 and TRBJ1-5; 7 nucleotides agree with TRBD1. CDR1 is WSHSY, CDR2 SAAADI, per germline. The V segment lost 3 bases and the J segment 4 bases; nucleotides outside the gene matches: 6. The CDR3 has 15 residues. The CDR3 spells CASSDQGGGNQPQHF. The CDR3 DNA reads TGCGCCAGCAGTGACCAGGGGGGTGGGAATCAGCCCCAGCATTTT.

The V and J genes are TRBV12-3 or TRBV12-4 and TRBJ2-1; D not resolved. Trimming stripped 6 bases from V and 4 bases from J, with 4 bases between. The CDR3 contains 11 residues. The CDR3 reads CASRLYNEQFF. The CDR3 coding sequence is TGTGCCAGCAGACTATACAATGAGCAGTTCTTC.

The rearrangement uses TRBV30 and TRBJ1-6; possible D gene TRBD1, 5 bases. CDR3 length: 15 residues. V was cut by 1 base and J by 7 bases, with 14 bases left in between. Germline loops: CDR1 GTSNPN, CDR2 SVGIG (reference sequence). This chain's CDR3 is CAWSGGGVRNSPLHF. The CDR3 coding sequence is TGTGCCTGGAGTGGGGGGGGTGTCAGGAATTCACCCCTCCACTTT.

The V gene is TRBV14, the J gene TRBJ2-1; TRBD2 matches 7 bases. This CDR3 is 15 amino acids long. Unmatched junction bases numbered 6, after V lost 4 bases and J lost 3 bases. CDR1 and CDR2 (germline): SGHDN, FVKESK. The CDR3 DNA sequence: TGTGCCAGCAGCCCCGGGGGAGGGTTCTACAATGAGCAGTTCTTC. This codes for CASSPGGGFYNEQFF.

The DNA of the CDR3 is TGTGCCAGCTCACCTCTTTCTAGAGCGGACAATGAGCAGTTCTTC. It is translated as CASSPLSRADNEQFF. The chain links TRBV18 to TRBJ2-1, with D tentatively TRBD2 (5 bases). This CDR3 region has 15 residues. The germline V and J ends were trimmed by 3 bases and 5 bases, with 14 bases remaining between them. Germline V lookup: CDR1 KGHSH, CDR2 LQKENI.

The chain links TRBV24-1 to TRBJ1-2, with no clear D. Germline CDR1 reads KGHDR; CDR2 reads SFDVKD. Trimming shortened V by 6 bases and J by 0 bases, and 16 bases separated the two germline ends. The CDR3 loop spans 16 amino acids. The CDR3 reads CATSSSLASANYGYTF. CDR3 bases: TGTGCCACCAGTTCTTCACTAGCCTCCGCTAACTATGGCTACACCTTC.

This clone was seen more than once but under ten times. J is TRBJ1-2 and V is TRBV30; no definite D call. Germline V gives CDR1 GTSNPN, CDR2 SVGIG (reference sequence). Trimming took off 0 bases at V and 7 bases at J, with 9 bases between the two ends. The CDR3 has 12 residues. The CDR3 region is CAWSVRGIGYTF. DNA of the CDR3: TGTGCCTGGAGTGTACGAGGGATTGGCTACACCTTC.

The rearrangement uses TRBV15 and TRBJ1-2; a weak D match, TRBD1 (6 bases). The CDR3 is made up of 15 amino acids. Between the trimmed V and J ends, which lost 2 bases and 0 bases, there was a span of 10 bases. The germline V gene encodes CDR1 LNHNV and CDR2 YYDKDF (reference sequence). CDR3 protein: CATSRTQGTNYGYTF. The CDR3 coding sequence is TGTGCCACCAGCAGAACGCAGGGGACTAACTATGGCTACACCTTC. Based on the CDR3 plus reference TRBV15 and TRBJ1-2, the full variable domain is DAMVIQNPRYQVTQFGKPVTLSCSQTLNHNVMYWYQQKSSQAPKLLFHYYDKDFNNEADTPDNFQSRRPNTSFCFLDIRSPGLGDTAMYLCATSRTQGTNYGYTFGSGTRLTVV.

V usage is TRBV2 and J usage is TRBJ2-1; the D is unclear. The germline CDR1 and CDR2 sequences are SNHLY and FYNNEI. This CDR3 contains 10 residues. V lost 4 bases and J 9 bases, leaving 4 bases between the germline ends. CDR3 nucleotide sequence: TGTGCCAGCAGTGTCGGTGAGCAGTTCTTC. Translating gives CASSVGEQFF.

The rearrangement joins TRBV5-1 to TRBJ1-1; no firm D call. The CDR3 runs 14 residues. V lost 1 base to trimming and J lost 0 bases, with 7 bases between them. Germline-derived CDR1 and CDR2 are SGHRS and YFSETQ. Written as DNA, the CDR3 is TGCGCCAGCAGCTTGTTTTTAGTGAACACTGAAGCTTTCTTT. Amino acids: CASSLFLVNTEAFF.

The chain is built from TRBV7-2 and TRBJ2-5, with unresolved D. Trimming cost V 4 bases and J 5 bases, with 14 bases left between them. CDR1 SGHTA and CDR2 FQGNSA come from the germline V gene. This CDR3 is 14 amino acids long. CDR3 amino acids: CASSSWVLGETQYF. Here the CDR3 DNA reads TGTGCCAGCAGCTCCTGGGTTCTCGGGGAGACCCAGTACTTC. The whole variable domain, remainder taken from reference TRBV7-2 and TRBJ2-5, is GAGVSQSPSNKVTEKGKDVELRCDPISGHTALYWYRQSLGQGLEFLIYFQGNSAPDKSGLPSDRFSAERTGGSVSTLTIQRTQQEDSAVYLCASSSWVLGETQYFGPGTRLLVL.

The chain combines TRBV18 with TRBJ1-2, with TRBD1 matching 9 bases. Germline V gene lookup returns CDR1 KGHSH and CDR2 LQKENI. The CDR3 consists of 14 residues. J lost 10 bases, V lost 4 bases, and 10 bases had no gene match. DNA for the CDR3: TGTGCCAGCTCACAAAACCGGGACAGGGCGGACTACACCTTC. It codes for CASSQNRDRADYTF.

The rearrangement links TRBV7-2 to TRBJ2-3; D uncertain. The CDR3 has 13 amino acids. Trimming removed 2 bases at V and 3 bases at J, with 6 bases between. Germline lookup yields CDR1 SGHTA and CDR2 FQGNSA. This CDR3 reads CASSLSGTDTQYF. DNA for the CDR3: TGTGCCAGCAGCTTATCGGGTACAGATACGCAGTATTTT.

This sequence joins TRBV18 and TRBJ2-2; D is perhaps TRBD1 (6 bases). The CDR3 is made up of 16 amino acids. Germline values: CDR1 KGHSH, CDR2 LQKENI. V was cut by 6 bases and J by 2 bases, with 16 bases left in between. The CDR3 DNA sequence: TGTGCCAGCTCGCCTCGACAGGACGTCAACACCGGGGAGCTGTTTTTT. Its protein is CASSPRQDVNTGELFF.

The sample holds a few counts of this clone. This CDR3 reads CATSDRQGALNEQFF. CDR3 nucleotide sequence: TGTGCCACCAGTGATCGACAGGGGGCGTTAAATGAGCAGTTCTTC. This chain joins TRBV24-1 and TRBJ2-1; 10 bases fit TRBD1. This CDR3 contains 15 residues. The J segment lost 7 bases and the V segment lost 3 bases, leaving 5 bases of the junction unmatched. The V gene's germline CDR1 is KGHDR and CDR2 SFDVKD.